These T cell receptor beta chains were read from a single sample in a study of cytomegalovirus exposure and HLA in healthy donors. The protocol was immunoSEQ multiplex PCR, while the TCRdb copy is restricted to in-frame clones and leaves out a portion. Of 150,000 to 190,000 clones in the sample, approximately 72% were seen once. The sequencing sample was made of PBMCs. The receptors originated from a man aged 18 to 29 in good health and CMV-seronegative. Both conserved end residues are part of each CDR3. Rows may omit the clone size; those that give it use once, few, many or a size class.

CASSLSPTMAEQYF,TRBJ2-7,-,TRBV11-2
CASSLRVRANYGYTF,TRBJ1-2,-,TRBV4-3
CASSWGQGGDNTEAFF,TRBJ1-1,-,TRBV18
CASSVDVLGTGELFF,TRBJ2-2,-,TRBV9
CASSPWREQYF,TRBJ2-7,few,TRBV5-8
CASSIFSGQSYEQYF,TRBJ2-7,-,TRBV19
CASSRDSTDPYEQYF,TRBJ2-7,-,TRBV7-9
CASTLEGARWTEAFF,TRBJ1-1,-,TRBV6-1
CASSATLSSYNEQFF,TRBJ2-1,-,TRBV6-5
CASSLQGYEQYF,TRBJ2-7,-,TRBV7-2
CASSPKDRANQPQHF,TRBJ1-5,-,TRBV6-6
CASSAVDRLNTEAFF,TRBJ1-1,-,TRBV28
CASSFSGTGNEKLFF,TRBJ1-4,-,TRBV5-4
CASSVSNTGELFF,TRBJ2-2,once,TRBV7-2
CASSPPDSFREGEQFF,TRBJ2-1,-,TRBV18
CASSLDSLAKNIQYF,TRBJ2-4,-,TRBV7-8
CASSLDRGNSPLHF,TRBJ1-6,-,TRBV5-4
CASSPTGVTEAFF,TRBJ1-1,-,TRBV5-1
CASSQAGSTDTQYF,TRBJ2-3,-,TRBV5-6
CSSSLWVRGREKLFF,TRBJ1-4,-,TRBV7-9
CATSFRGLAGGTGELFF,TRBJ2-2,-,TRBV15
CASSFNGEKQGAFF,TRBJ1-1,-,TRBV5-1
CAIRDRVVNEQFF,TRBJ2-1,-,TRBV2
CASSQAPTSGRGDTQYF,TRBJ2-3,-,TRBV4-3
CSSSPESPYEQYF,TRBJ2-7,-,TRBV7-9
CASSDLDPYSNQPQHF,TRBJ1-5,-,TRBV6-1
CASSLSGDLYEQYF,TRBJ2-7,-,TRBV6-5
CASSFGQGRSPLHF,TRBJ1-6,once,TRBV27
CASSTDLDSSNYGYTF,TRBJ1-2,-,TRBV19
CASSLYGGYLPEAFF,TRBJ1-1,-,TRBV28
CASSGWVGPRGEQYF,TRBJ2-7,-,TRBV6-1
CASSLLTPAYEQFF,TRBJ2-1,-,TRBV28
CASSLEPGGSYEQYF,TRBJ2-7,-,TRBV7-6
CASSLGLAGGGVKFF,TRBJ2-1,few,TRBV19
CASSPQISYEQYF,TRBJ2-7,few,TRBV2
CASSAGLASRQREQYF,TRBJ2-7,few,TRBV9
CASSLAETQYF,TRBJ2-5,-,TRBV11-2
CASSPGYSGVTDTQYF,TRBJ2-3,-,TRBV18
CASSPGGRATEAFF,TRBJ1-1,-,TRBV7-9
CASIPGQTVLSGNTIYF,TRBJ1-3,-,TRBV19
CSLLSGRGEQYF,TRBJ2-7,-,TRBV29-1
CASSPPQGNTEAFF,TRBJ1-1,few,TRBV18
CASSQAPAGDYGYTF,TRBJ1-2,-,TRBV4-1
CTSRPQGTETQYF,TRBJ2-5,-,TRBV1
CASRNILGLHTDTQYF,TRBJ2-3,-,TRBV12-2
CASSHPSGTREDAGANVLTF,TRBJ2-6,-,TRBV4-1
CAISDGKSEAFF,TRBJ1-1,-,TRBV10-3
CASSENRGPEKLFF,TRBJ1-4,-,TRBV2